These 9 T cell receptor beta chains originate from one sample sequenced in a study of blood T cell repertoires in COVID-19. The repertoire was sequenced with immunoSEQ multiplex PCR; TCRdb's copy has only in-frame clones and lacks some. This table has 200,000 to 300,000 clones, approximately 83% appearing once. The sample was peripheral blood. These receptors all come from an elderly woman with acute or convalescent COVID-19.

The V gene is TRBV3-1 (or the pseudogene TRBV3-2), the J gene TRBJ1-5, with a tentative D call TRBD1 (5 bases). The V gene's germline CDR1 is LGHDT and CDR2 YNNKEL (reference sequence). The CDR3 has 14 amino acids. Deletions cut 4 bases from V and 5 bases from J, with 12 bases between. For the CDR3, the DNA is TGTGCCAGCAGCCGGGGGACGGGGGATCAGCCCCAGCATTTT. This sequence encodes CASSRGTGDQPQHF.

The chain links TRBV10-3 to TRBJ1-6; possible D gene TRBD1, 5 bases. Germline values: CDR1 ENHRY, CDR2 SYGVKD. Trimming stripped 0 bases from V and 7 bases from J, with 10 bases between. This CDR3 is 15 amino acids long. CDR3 in amino acids: CAISESAGMNSPLHF. CDR3 bases: TGTGCCATCAGTGAGTCGGCAGGGATGAATTCACCCCTCCACTTT.

V and J are TRBV7-8 and TRBJ1-2; tentative D call: TRBD1 (6 bases). From germline, CDR1 is SGHVS and CDR2 FQNEAQ. Trimming removed 5 bases at V and 1 base at J, with 14 bases between. The CDR3 runs 15 residues. CDR3 DNA sequence: TGTGCCAGCAGCCCAAGGGGGTATGTTAACTATGGCTACACCTTC. Translated: CASSPRGYVNYGYTF.

The rearrangement links TRBV4-1 to TRBJ2-7, with a weak D call TRBD1 (5 bases). Germline CDR1 and CDR2: MGHRA and YSYEKL. This CDR3 has 16 amino acids. Trimming took 0 bases from V and 5 from J, leaving 17 bases between them. The CDR3 sequence: CASSQDLGRGWDEQYF. CDR3 DNA: TGCGCCAGCAGCCAAGATCTTGGAAGGGGATGGGACGAGCAGTACTTC.

This chain connects TRBV5-6 to TRBJ2-7; 7 bases fit TRBD2. The CDR3 runs to 13 residues. V was pared by 3 bases and J by 3 bases, with 3 bases of the junction left unmatched. Germline loops: CDR1 SGHDT, CDR2 YYEEEE. The CDR3 region is CASSYGTNYEQYF. The DNA of the CDR3 is TGTGCCAGCAGCTACGGGACTAACTACGAGCAGTACTTC.

The V and J genes are TRBV5-8 and TRBJ1-5; 7 bases agree with TRBD1. The germline gives CDR1 SGHTS, CDR2 YDEGEE. The CDR3 length is 12 residues. With 0 bases clipped from V and 16 bases from J, the junction kept 7 bases outside the gene matches. The CDR3 DNA is TGTGCCAGCAGCTTGGTGCAGGGGGGCCTACATTTT. Translated: CASSLVQGGLHF. The whole variable domain, filled in from reference TRBV5-8 and TRBJ1-5, reads EAGVTQSPTHLIKTRGQQATLRCSPISGHTSVYWYQQALGLGLQFLLWYDEGEERNRGNFPPRFSGRQFPNYSSELNVNALELEDSALYLCASSLVQGGLHFGDGTRLSIL.

The V and J genes are TRBV11-3 and TRBJ2-1; D may be TRBD2 (6 bases). Trimming shortened V by 1 base and J by 8 bases, and 15 bases separated the two germline ends. Germline V CDR1 and CDR2: SGHNT, YENEEA. The CDR3 is 15 amino acids. The CDR3, as DNA: TGTGCCAGCAGCTTAGGCCCTACTAGCTCCCATGAGCAGTTCTTC. This codes for CASSLGPTSSHEQFF.

The gene calls are TRBV5-1 and TRBJ2-7, with D possibly TRBD1 on 5 matching bases. Per germline, CDR1 SGHRS and CDR2 YFSETQ. This CDR3 has 13 residues. Trimming took 0 bases from V and 2 from J, leaving 6 bases between them. Here the CDR3 reads CASSLETAYEQYF. The DNA of the CDR3 is TGCGCCAGCAGCTTGGAGACAGCCTACGAGCAGTACTTC.

The V call is TRBV5-4, the J call TRBJ2-7; TRBD1 might be the D (6 bases). Between the trimmed V and J ends, which lost 0 bases and 0 bases, there was a span of 10 bases. This CDR3 contains 15 residues. Germline values: CDR1 SGHNT, CDR2 YYREEE (reference sequence). The CDR3 coding sequence is TGTGCCAGCAGCTTGGCCCCAGGGGACTCCTACGAGCAGTACTTC. Translated, it gives CASSLAPGDSYEQYF.